This TCR beta chain was recovered during a study of Ad26.COV2.S vaccination and SARS-CoV-2 variants. In the study overall: Dosing was one shot or two shots 56 days apart. Findings and caveats of the study: Spike-specific TCR breadth ran higher among vaccine recipients than placebo recipients.

As concerns this clone: The antigen is not known.

Specified treatment: about 20 received Ad26.COV2.S at low or high dose, single or two shots; about five received placebo; per-sample allocation not given. Samples were taken on day 63 after the first vaccine or placebo injection. The V gene's germline CDR1 is KGHSH and CDR2 LQKENI. Trimming stripped 3 bases from V and 0 bases from J, with 9 bases between. The CDR3 consists of 15 residues. Profiling relied on immunoSEQ multiplex PCR, and the TCRdb table lists in-frame clones only, not all of them. The sample yields hundreds of thousands of clones, around nine tenths seen once. The source material was peripheral blood, sampled in a trial of Ad26.COV2.S vaccine versus placebo. The sequence was collected from a person between 18 and 65 years old who received the Ad26.COV2.S COVID-19 vaccine or a placebo. The rearrangement links TRBV18 to TRBJ1-5; a weak D match, TRBD1 (6 bases). CDR3 bases: TGTGCCAGCTCACCTCGACAGGATAGCAATCAGCCCCAGCATTTT. Residues: CASSPRQDSNQPQHF.